One sample yielded the 28 T cell receptor beta chains listed below, sequenced in a study of beta chain features in type 1 diabetes (dated by TCRdb to 2016 to 2019). Results and caveats for the whole study, not just this receptor: In all four CD4+ subsets, TCRB CDR3 length was moderately but significantly shorter in type 1 diabetes patients.

These TCRs are of unknown antigen specificity. The library was produced with the immunoSEQ multiplex PCR assay. The entire isolated RNA was reverse transcribed using the High Capacity cDNA Reverse Transcription Kit, and thus expressed TCRB transcripts were sequenced. In TCRdb, the immuneACCESS table is reduced to in-frame sequences with V and J assigned. These tables do not hold every clone; where another copy was compared, an unresolved V gene accounts for under half, and the others remain unexplained. The sample includes over 55,000 clones, with about 50% observed a single time. Jointly, the top ten make up roughly 2.6% of the sample. Sequencing was carried out using Tregs from blood. The cell subset or site label, as the study defines it: regulatory CD4+ T cells. The receptors were gathered from a woman aged 35 to 49 with type 1 diabetes.

The rearrangement joins TRBV7-2 to TRBJ2-7, with TRBD2 as a possible D gene (6 bases). V was shortened by 4 bases and J by 1 base, with 8 bases between the two germline ends. CDR1 and CDR2 (germline): SGHTA, FQGNSA. The CDR3 extends over 13 amino acids. In nucleotides, the CDR3 is TGTGCCAGCAGCTGGGACTGGTCCTACGAGCAGTACTTC. Protein sequence: CASSWDWSYEQYF.

This chain joins TRBV7-9 and TRBJ2-3, with D possibly TRBD2 on 6 matching bases. This CDR3 region has 17 residues. The V gene's germline CDR1 is SEHNR and CDR2 FQNEAQ (reference sequence). V was trimmed by 5 bases and J by 1 base, leaving 19 bases between them. This CDR3 is CASSTRLERRGTDTQYF. CDR3 DNA sequence: TGTGCCAGCAGCACACGACTTGAGCGGAGGGGCACAGATACGCAGTATTTT.

The chain couples TRBV28 to TRBJ1-4; D unclear. The CDR3 loop spans 14 amino acids. The germline CDR1 and CDR2 sequences are MDHEN and SYDVKM. Trimming pared 2 bases from V and 5 bases from J, leaving 9 bases between. CDR3 residues: CASSLRRRNEKLFF. The CDR3 nucleotides read TGTGCCAGCAGTTTAAGGAGGCGGAATGAAAAACTGTTTTTT.

The genes are TRBV7-3 and TRBJ2-3, with TRBD2 matching over 11 bases. J gave up 5 bases and V 5 bases, and 3 bases lay outside the gene matches. Germline CDR1 reads SGHTA; CDR2 reads FQGTGA. This CDR3 spans 14 amino acids. This CDR3 reads CASSIGTSGDTQYF. CDR3 DNA sequence: TGTGCCAGCAGCATCGGGACTAGCGGAGATACGCAGTATTTT.

The J gene is TRBJ2-5, the V gene TRBV5-8; 11 bases map to TRBD1. The CDR3 has 13 residues. CDR1 is SGHTS and CDR2 is YDEGEE in the germline V gene. Trimming at V came to 3 bases and at J to 5 bases, leaving 0 bases not matched to a gene. CDR3: CASSWDRGETQYF. The CDR3 nucleotides read TGTGCCAGCAGCTGGGACAGGGGGGAGACCCAGTACTTC.

The gene calls are TRBV6-1 and TRBJ1-2; D remains ambiguous. Germline lookup yields CDR1 MNHNS and CDR2 SASEGT. The ends were cut back, 6 bases at V and 3 bases at J, with 11 bases in the middle. This CDR3 is 13 amino acids long. In nucleotides, the CDR3 is TGTGCCAGCAGCCCCGACGGAGACTATGGCTACACCTTC. It encodes CASSPDGDYGYTF.

This clone showed up just once. The V call is TRBV10-2, the J call TRBJ2-1; 12 nucleotides line up with TRBD2. From germline, CDR1 is WSHSY and CDR2 SAAADI. V lost 7 bases, J lost 6 bases, and 10 bases stayed unmatched. This CDR3 has 16 amino acids. The CDR3 protein is CASKLAGGGGGNEQFF. CDR3 in DNA: TGCGCCAGCAAGCTAGCGGGAGGGGGGGGCGGCAATGAGCAGTTCTTC.

This chain links TRBV5-1 with TRBJ2-2; TRBD2 is a possible D gene (6 bases). The CDR3 extends over 16 amino acids. Per the germline V gene, CDR1 is SGHRS and CDR2 is YFSETQ. The germline V and J ends were trimmed by 6 bases and 3 bases, with 18 bases remaining between them. CDR3 region: CASNSVWREHTGELFF. The CDR3 DNA is TGCGCCAGCAACTCTGTATGGCGGGAACACACCGGGGAGCTGTTTTTT.

V usage is TRBV9 and J usage is TRBJ1-3; 7 positions match TRBD1. The CDR3 sequence is 16 residues long. V was pared by 4 bases and J by 2 bases, with 9 bases of the junction left unmatched. CDR1 and CDR2 (germline): SGDLS, YYNGEE. As DNA, the CDR3 is TGTGCCAGCAGCTTACTACAGGGGATAGCTGGAAACACCATATATTTT. Translating gives CASSLLQGIAGNTIYF. Filled out from reference TRBV9 and TRBJ1-3, the complete variable domain reads DSGVTQTPKHLITATGQRVTLRCSPRSGDLSVYWYQQSLDQGLQFLIQYYNGEERAKGNILERFSAQQFPDLHSELNLSSLELGDSALYFCASSLLQGIAGNTIYFGEGSWLTVV.

V is TRBV4-3 and J is TRBJ1-1, with a tentative D call TRBD1 (6 bases). V was clipped by 4 bases and J by 0 bases, with 15 bases between them. The CDR3 spans 16 residues. Germline loops: CDR1 LGHNA, CDR2 YSLEER. In DNA, the CDR3 is TGCGCCAGCAGCCCTCAAGAGGGGGTAGTGAACACTGAAGCTTTCTTT. Its protein is CASSPQEGVVNTEAFF.

This clone was found once. CDR3 region: CASSLDSDQPQHF. The CDR3 DNA reads as TGTGCCAGCAGCTTGGACAGCGATCAGCCCCAGCATTTT. V and J are TRBV6-5 and TRBJ1-5; possible D gene TRBD1, 6 bases. The V gene's germline CDR1 is MNHEY and CDR2 SVGAGI. V lost 6 bases, J lost 5 bases, and 11 bases lay in between. The CDR3 length is 13 residues.

J is TRBJ1-1 and V is TRBV4-1, with D perhaps TRBD1 (5 bases). V was clipped by 1 base and J by 7 bases, with 13 bases between them. The CDR3 is made up of 14 amino acids. Germline CDR1 reads MGHRA; CDR2 reads YSYEKL. In DNA, the CDR3 is TGCGCCAGCAGCCAAGGGGGCGCGGGGGTTGAAGCTTTCTTT. This translates into CASSQGGAGVEAFF.

The chain joins TRBV18 to TRBJ1-4; TRBD1 aligns across 9 bases. Losses at the gene ends were 4 bases for V and 0 bases for J; bases not matched to a gene: 9. From germline, CDR1 is KGHSH and CDR2 LQKENI. The CDR3 runs to 18 residues. CDR3: CASSHAGTGTATNEKLFF. The CDR3 DNA reads TGTGCCAGCTCACACGCCGGGACAGGGACTGCAACTAATGAAAAACTGTTTTTT. The whole variable domain, filled in from reference TRBV18 and TRBJ1-4, reads NAGVMQNPRHLVRRRGQEARLRCSPMKGHSHVYWYRQLPEEGLKFMVYLQKENIIDESGMPKERFSAEFPKEGPSILRIQQVVRGDSAAYFCASSHAGTGTATNEKLFFGSGTQLSVL.

This clone was recorded a few times. The V call is TRBV7-9, the J call TRBJ2-7; TRBD2 agrees at 9 bases. V was pared by 6 bases and J by 5 bases, with 14 bases of the junction left unmatched. CDR1 is SEHNR and CDR2 is FQNEAQ in the germline V gene (reference sequence). The CDR3 length is 16 residues. CDR3 nucleotides: TGTGCCAGCAGACCCACACCGGGACTAGCTGACGACGAGCAGTACTTC. Encoded protein: CASRPTPGLADDEQYF. The full variable domain, rest sourced from reference TRBV7-9 and TRBJ2-7, is DTGVSQNPRHKITKRGQNVTFRCDPISEHNRLYWYRQTLGQGPEFLTYFQNEAQLEKSRLLSDRFSAERPKGSFSTLEIQRTEQGDSAMYLCASRPTPGLADDEQYFGPGTRLTVT.

This chain joins TRBV4-2 and TRBJ1-2, with D possibly being TRBD1 (6 bases). Deletions cut 0 bases from V and 7 bases from J, with 18 bases between. Per the germline V gene, CDR1 is LGHNA and CDR2 is YNFKEQ. The CDR3 totals 16 residues. CDR3 sequence: CASSQDLAGEILGYTF. CDR3 DNA: TGTGCCAGCAGCCAAGATCTGGCAGGGGAGATTCTTGGCTACACCTTC.

V usage is TRBV6-6 and J usage is TRBJ2-4; 7 bases map to TRBD2. V lost 0 bases, J lost 3 bases, and 5 bases stayed unmatched. The V gene's germline CDR1 is MNHNY and CDR2 SVGAGI (reference sequence). This CDR3 region has 16 residues. For the CDR3, the DNA is TGTGCCAGCAGTTACTCGACCAGGACTAGCAAAAACATTCAGTACTTC. Translating it yields CASSYSTRTSKNIQYF.

The CDR3 nucleotides are TGCGCCAGCAGGCTCGGGGTACCGGGATACGAGCAGTACTTC. Translation gives CASRLGVPGYEQYF. The rearrangement links TRBV5-1 to TRBJ2-7, with a weak D call TRBD2 (5 bases). Germline values: CDR1 SGHRS, CDR2 YFSETQ. Deletions cut 5 bases from V and 4 bases from J, with 16 bases between. This CDR3 comprises 14 residues.

The rearrangement links TRBV7-2 to TRBJ2-2; D may be TRBD2 (5 bases). Germline V lookup: CDR1 SGHTA, CDR2 FQGNSA. Trimming left V 2 bases short and J 4 bases short, with 5 bases between. The CDR3 contains 13 residues. CDR3 amino acids: CASSLRGTGELFF. CDR3 sequence (DNA): TGTGCCAGCAGCTTACGGGGCACCGGGGAGCTGTTTTTT.

This chain joins TRBV7-2 and TRBJ2-5; D is unresolved. Germline V gene data show CDR1 as SGHTA and CDR2 as FQGNSA. The length of the CDR3 is 14 residues. With 8 bases removed from V and 2 bases from J, the gap between germline ends came to 15 bases. This chain's CDR3 is CASGRLGFQETQYF. CDR3 bases: TGTGCCAGCGGCCGCTTGGGCTTTCAAGAGACCCAGTACTTC.

This sequence joins TRBV28 and TRBJ2-1, with 9 bases that match TRBD2. The germline V gene encodes CDR1 MDHEN and CDR2 SYDVKM. CDR3 length equals 15 residues. The V and J ends lost 5 bases and 5 bases, in that order; junction bases with no gene match: 7. The CDR3 reads CASSGGREGNNEQFF. For the CDR3, the DNA is TGTGCCAGCAGTGGAGGGCGGGAGGGCAACAATGAGCAGTTCTTC.

This clone is labeled as medium-sized. The chain links TRBV11-1 to TRBJ2-5, with 9 bases identical to TRBD2. Trimming took 4 bases from V and 5 from J; bases not matched to a gene: 5. The CDR3 totals 14 residues. Germline CDR1 and CDR2: SGHAT and FQDESV (reference sequence). Here the CDR3 reads CASSSRTSVETQYF. CDR3 nucleotides: TGTGCCAGCAGCTCTCGGACTAGCGTGGAGACCCAGTACTTC.

The rearrangement joins TRBV19 to TRBJ1-1; D is unresolved. The germline gives CDR1 LNHDA, CDR2 SQIVND (reference sequence). There are 11 residues in the CDR3. V dropped 8 bases and J dropped 4 bases, with 8 bases sitting between them. This chain's CDR3 is CASYRSTEAFF. The CDR3 region has the DNA TGTGCCAGTTATAGGAGCACTGAAGCTTTCTTT. The complete variable domain, with remaining parts taken from reference TRBV19 and TRBJ1-1, reads DGGITQSPKYLFRKEGQNVTLSCEQNLNHDAMYWYRQDPGQGLRLIYYSQIVNDFQKGDIAEGYSVSREKKESFPLTVTSAQKNPTAFYLCASYRSTEAFFGQGTRLTVV.

The CDR3 DNA reads TGTGCCAGTAGTATAGGAACAGGGGCTAAGTTCTTC. Translating gives CASSIGTGAKFF. V is TRBV19 and J is TRBJ2-1, with TRBD1 matching 7 bases. V dropped 1 base and J dropped 14; count of bases not matched to a gene: 5. Germline V gives CDR1 LNHDA, CDR2 SQIVND (reference sequence). This CDR3 is built from 12 residues.

V usage is TRBV29-1 and J usage is TRBJ2-2; tentative D call: TRBD2 (5 bases). Germline V gives CDR1 SQVTM, CDR2 ANQGSEA. The length of the CDR3 is 14 residues. Deletions cut 3 bases from V and 1 base from J, with 9 bases between. CDR3 DNA: TGCAGCGTTGAGATTCGGGAGAACACCGGGGAGCTGTTTTTT. Encoded protein: CSVEIRENTGELFF.

This clone was detected only a few times. The chain employs TRBV10-3 and TRBJ1-1, with a weak D call TRBD1 (5 bases). V shed 4 bases and J shed 0 bases, with 9 bases lying between them. This CDR3 spans 14 amino acids. In germline, CDR1 is ENHRY, CDR2 SYGVKD. This CDR3 is CAISVVGVNTEAFF. CDR3 DNA sequence: TGTGCCATCAGTGTGGTAGGGGTGAACACTGAAGCTTTCTTT.

The chain combines TRBV10-3 with TRBJ1-1, with D hard to call. V lost 2 bases, J lost 8 bases, and 6 bases lay in between. Germline V gives CDR1 ENHRY, CDR2 SYGVKD. The CDR3 is 11 residues long. CDR3 region: CAISEGREAFF. CDR3 in DNA: TGTGCCATCAGTGAGGGCCGAGAAGCTTTCTTT.

This clone has only a few counts. This chain links TRBV15 with TRBJ2-7; 13 bases agree with TRBD2. V dropped 5 bases and J dropped 6; count of bases not matched to a gene: 10. CDR1 LNHNV and CDR2 YYDKDF come from the germline V gene (reference sequence). CDR3 length equals 16 residues. CDR3 sequence reads: CATSGRLAGGGSEQYF. The DNA for the CDR3 is TGTGCCACCAGCGGTCGACTAGCGGGAGGTGGAAGCGAGCAGTACTTC.

The V gene is TRBV6-1, the J gene TRBJ2-7, with 9 positions matching TRBD1. The CDR3 runs to 15 residues. The germline gives CDR1 MNHNS, CDR2 SASEGT. The V gene end was trimmed by 5 bases and the J gene end by 3 bases; junction bases not matched to a gene: 8. CDR3 DNA: TGTGCCAGCAGTTTCTACAGGGGGCGCGACTACGAGCAGTACTTC. Translating gives CASSFYRGRDYEQYF.